This is a list of T cell receptor beta chains from one sample in a study of cytomegalovirus exposure and HLA in healthy donors. Assay used: immunoSEQ multiplex PCR; TCRdb lists only in-frame clones, some missing. This table has about 190,000 clones, approximately 82% appearing once. The sample taken for sequencing was PBMCs. The receptors were sampled from a woman aged 25 to 39 in good health and CMV-seronegative. The CDR3 runs from the conserved cysteine through the conserved F or W. The D gene is left open where the match is weak. Not every row has a clone size; where given, it reads once, few, many or a size class.

CDR3aa: CASSLWGLYGYTF
CDR3nt: TGTGCCAGCAGCTTATGGGGACTATATGGCTACACCTTC
abundance: -
len: 13
d_gene: -
v_gene: TRBV7-2
j_gene: TRBJ1-2

CDR3aa: CASSDGQGVYEQYF
CDR3nt: TGTGCCAGCAGTGATGGACAGGGGGTCTACGAGCAGTACTTC
abundance: -
len: 14
d_gene: TRBD1
v_gene: TRBV6-1
j_gene: TRBJ2-7

CDR3aa: CASSQESGTGLYEQYF
CDR3nt: TGCGCCAGCAGCCAAGAGTCCGGGACAGGGCTATACGAGCAGTACTTC
abundance: -
len: 16
d_gene: TRBD1
v_gene: TRBV4-3
j_gene: TRBJ2-7

CDR3aa: CASSVGGGNSYEQYF
CDR3nt: TGTGCCAGCAGCGTAGGGGGAGGGAATTCCTACGAGCAGTACTTC
abundance: -
len: 15
d_gene: TRBD2
v_gene: TRBV9
j_gene: TRBJ2-7

CDR3aa: CASSNKTSGSKNIQYF
CDR3nt: TGTGCCAGCAGCAACAAGACTAGCGGTTCCAAAAACATTCAGTACTTC
abundance: -
len: 16
d_gene: -
v_gene: TRBV21-1
j_gene: TRBJ2-4

CDR3aa: CASSSTTGLLPYGYTF
CDR3nt: TGTGCCAGCAGTTCCACCACGGGACTGTTACCTTATGGCTACACCTTC
abundance: -
len: 16
d_gene: -
v_gene: TRBV28
j_gene: TRBJ1-2

CDR3aa: CASSLYTPGHPGGDTQYF
CDR3nt: TGTGCCAGCTCACTGTACACCCCGGGACACCCGGGAGGGGATACGCAGTATTTT
abundance: -
len: 18
d_gene: TRBD2
v_gene: TRBV18
j_gene: TRBJ2-3

CDR3aa: CASSFSLSGQGNQPQHF
CDR3nt: TGTGCCAGCAGCTTTTCTCTTTCGGGACAGGGGAATCAGCCCCAGCATTTT
abundance: -
len: 17
d_gene: TRBD1
v_gene: TRBV7-9
j_gene: TRBJ1-5

CDR3aa: CASSPRLADYEQYF
CDR3nt: TGTGCCAGCAGCCCCCGACTAGCGGACTACGAGCAGTACTTC
abundance: -
len: 14
d_gene: TRBD2
v_gene: TRBV7-2
j_gene: TRBJ2-7

CDR3aa: CASSLSQGSGTIPYEQYF
CDR3nt: TGTGCCAGCAGTTTATCCCAGGGTTCCGGTACTATTCCCTACGAGCAGTACTTC
abundance: -
len: 18
d_gene: -
v_gene: TRBV27
j_gene: TRBJ2-7

CDR3aa: CASSPWTGGSGNTIYF
CDR3nt: TGTGCCAGCAGTCCGTGGACAGGGGGCTCTGGAAACACCATATATTTT
abundance: -
len: 16
d_gene: TRBD1
v_gene: TRBV28
j_gene: TRBJ1-3

CDR3aa: CASSPRQGLWETQYF
CDR3nt: TGTGCCAGCAGCCCGCGACAGGGGTTATGGGAGACCCAGTACTTC
abundance: -
len: 15
d_gene: TRBD1
v_gene: TRBV7-6
j_gene: TRBJ2-5

CDR3aa: CASSLEQVSGNTIYF
CDR3nt: TGCGCCAGCAGCTTGGAACAGGTCTCTGGAAACACCATATATTTT
abundance: once
len: 15
d_gene: -
v_gene: TRBV5-1
j_gene: TRBJ1-3

CDR3aa: CASRHGQGIVYEQYF
CDR3nt: TGTGCCAGCAGACACGGACAGGGAATAGTTTACGAGCAGTACTTC
abundance: -
len: 15
d_gene: TRBD1
v_gene: TRBV2
j_gene: TRBJ2-7

CDR3aa: CASSTGQGATTGELFF
CDR3nt: TGCGCCAGCAGCACCGGACAGGGGGCCACAACCGGGGAGCTGTTTTTT
abundance: -
len: 16
d_gene: TRBD1
v_gene: TRBV5-1
j_gene: TRBJ2-2

CDR3aa: CAISPTEGIYEQYF
CDR3nt: TGTGCCATCAGTCCTACGGAGGGGATCTACGAGCAGTACTTC
abundance: -
len: 14
d_gene: -
v_gene: TRBV10-3
j_gene: TRBJ2-7

CDR3aa: CASSWVTGTYEQYF
CDR3nt: TGCGCCAGCAGCTGGGTGACAGGTACCTACGAGCAGTACTTC
abundance: -
len: 14
d_gene: -
v_gene: TRBV5-1
j_gene: TRBJ2-7

CDR3aa: CATARQGSGATDTQYF
CDR3nt: TGTGCCACCGCTCGACAGGGGTCGGGTGCCACAGATACGCAGTATTTT
abundance: -
len: 16
d_gene: TRBD1
v_gene: TRBV19
j_gene: TRBJ2-3

CDR3aa: CASSGRQGSNSPLHF
CDR3nt: TGTGCCAGCAGTGGTCGACAGGGGAGTAATTCACCCCTCCACTTT
abundance: once
len: 15
d_gene: TRBD1
v_gene: TRBV6-1
j_gene: TRBJ1-6

CDR3aa: CASSLGRYGYTF
CDR3nt: TGTGCCAGCAGCTTAGGGCGGTATGGCTACACCTTC
abundance: -
len: 12
d_gene: -
v_gene: TRBV11-2
j_gene: TRBJ1-2

CDR3aa: CSSSSNLAGGGVNEQFF
CDR3nt: TGTTCCAGCAGCTCCAATTTAGCGGGAGGGGGGGTAAATGAGCAGTTCTTC
abundance: few
len: 17
d_gene: TRBD2
v_gene: TRBV7-9
j_gene: TRBJ2-1

CDR3aa: CASSLIGGGTTGELFF
CDR3nt: TGTGCCAGCAGTTTGATTGGCGGGGGTACCACCGGGGAGCTGTTTTTT
abundance: -
len: 16
d_gene: TRBD2
v_gene: TRBV27
j_gene: TRBJ2-2